These T cell receptor beta chains were read from a single sample in a study of blood T cell repertoires in COVID-19. Measured with immunoSEQ multiplex PCR; TCRdb has only the in-frame clones, and not every one. The repertoire holds about 74,000 clones, with about four fifths as singletons. Sequenced input: peripheral blood. The origin of the receptors is a man in his 70s with acute or convalescent COVID-19. The CDR3 runs from the conserved cysteine through the conserved F or W. Each record gives: CDR3 length, clone size, V gene, D gene, J gene, CDR3 protein, CDR3 DNA. D genes are given only for firm matches. The size of a clone is reported for some rows only, either as once, few or many, or as a class for expanded clones.

length: 14; size: -; V: TRBV28; D: -; J: TRBJ1-6; CDR3: CASSIPGQSSPLHF; DNA: TGTGCCAGCAGTATTCCGGGACAAAGTTCACCCCTCCACTTT
length: 13; size: -; V: TRBV14; D: -; J: TRBJ2-1; CDR3: CASSQVRYNEQFF; DNA: TGTGCCAGCAGCCAAGTTAGATACAATGAGCAGTTCTTC
length: 17; size: -; V: TRBV29-1; D: -; J: TRBJ1-3; CDR3: CSVEDHGGASSGNTIYF; DNA: TGCAGCGTTGAAGATCACGGGGGGGCGAGCTCTGGAAACACCATATATTTT
length: 14; size: -; V: TRBV7-3; D: TRBD1; J: TRBJ2-1; CDR3: CASSHGQGGNEQFF; DNA: TGTGCCAGCAGCCACGGACAGGGAGGAAATGAGCAGTTCTTC
length: 13; size: -; V: TRBV28; D: -; J: TRBJ1-2; CDR3: CASSLMAAYGYTF; DNA: TGTGCCAGCAGTTTAATGGCGGCTTATGGCTACACCTTC
length: 13; size: few; V: TRBV6-6; D: TRBD1; J: TRBJ1-1; CDR3: CANSGTGGTEAFF; DNA: TGTGCGAATTCCGGGACAGGGGGCACTGAAGCTTTCTTT
length: 15; size: -; V: TRBV7-9; D: TRBD1; J: TRBJ2-1; CDR3: CASSLRRTGLTEQFF; DNA: TGTGCCAGCAGCTTAAGACGGACAGGGCTTACTGAGCAGTTCTTC
length: 13; size: -; V: TRBV6-5; D: TRBD1; J: TRBJ2-7; CDR3: CASSQTGTYEQYF; DNA: TGTGCCAGCAGCCAGACAGGGACCTACGAGCAGTACTTC
length: 12; size: -; V: TRBV6-6; D: -; J: TRBJ2-7; CDR3: CASHRDIYEQYF; DNA: TGTGCCAGCCACCGGGACATCTACGAGCAGTACTTC
length: 12; size: -; V: TRBV10-3; D: TRBD1; J: TRBJ2-7; CDR3: CAIRTTGDEQYF; DNA: TGTGCCATCAGGACTACAGGGGACGAGCAGTACTTC